The 10 T cell receptor beta chains in this list originate from one sample, sequenced in a study of blood T cell repertoires in COVID-19. Libraries were prepared by immunoSEQ multiplex PCR; TCRdb keeps only in-frame clonotypes and omits some of them. The sample holds roughly 220,000 clones, around 87% seen once. The sequenced sample consisted of PBMCs or T cells enriched from blood (not recorded which). The source of these receptors is a man in his thirties or forties who had been exposed to COVID-19.

The gene calls are TRBV4-3 and TRBJ2-1; 8 positions agree with TRBD2. The germline gives CDR1 LGHNA, CDR2 YSLEER. The CDR3 has 13 amino acids. V lost 0 bases to trimming and J lost 12 bases; unmatched junction nucleotides: 4. The CDR3 DNA is TGCGCCAGCAGCCAAGACAGCGGGGGAGCGCAGTTCTTC. Translated, it gives CASSQDSGGAQFF.

V gene TRBV19 combines with J gene TRBJ1-2, with D possibly matching TRBD1 (5 bases). CDR3 length: 15 amino acids. Trimming removed 6 bases from V and 0 bases from J, with 14 bases in between. Germline V CDR1 and CDR2: LNHDA, SQIVND (reference sequence). The CDR3 loop reads CASRGQPTSNYGYTF. The CDR3 region has the DNA TGTGCCAGTAGGGGGCAGCCAACCTCTAACTATGGCTACACCTTC.

The rearrangement joins TRBV24-1 to TRBJ1-4, with D perhaps TRBD1 (6 bases). The CDR3 consists of 18 residues. Trimming took off 3 bases at V and 7 bases at J, with 23 bases between the two ends. From germline, CDR1 is KGHDR and CDR2 SFDVKD. CDR3 loop: CATSDSLNLTGFGEKLFF. The CDR3 nucleotides read TGTGCCACCAGTGATAGTTTAAACCTAACAGGGTTCGGTGAAAAACTGTTTTTT.

The V gene is TRBV6-1, the J gene TRBJ2-5; D may be TRBD2 (6 bases). Germline CDR1 and CDR2: MNHNS and SASEGT. The CDR3 covers 18 residues. V was pared by 2 bases and J by 0 bases, with 19 bases between. CDR3 amino acids: CASSEIWEATPYQETQYF. For the CDR3, the DNA is TGTGCCAGCAGTGAAATTTGGGAGGCGACCCCGTACCAAGAGACCCAGTACTTC.

The chain employs TRBV18 and TRBJ1-2; TRBD1 matches at 9 bases. J was trimmed by 0 bases and V by 3 bases; bases with no gene match: 20. CDR1 KGHSH and CDR2 LQKENI come from the germline V gene. The length of the CDR3 is 21 residues. This CDR3 reads CASSPRGTGQTIMPSNYGYTF. The CDR3, as DNA: TGTGCCAGCTCACCCCGAGGGACAGGGCAGACCATCATGCCCTCTAACTATGGCTACACCTTC.

The chain couples TRBV2 to TRBJ1-4, with 7 bases lining up with TRBD1. Per the germline V gene, CDR1 is SNHLY and CDR2 is FYNNEI. With V trimmed by 7 bases and J by 6 bases, 8 bases remained unmatched. CDR3 length: 14 residues. The CDR3 protein is CASNGQEGDEKLFF. The CDR3, as DNA: TGTGCCAGCAACGGACAGGAGGGGGATGAAAAACTGTTTTTT.

The rearrangement links TRBV4-3 to TRBJ2-7; the D gene is possibly TRBD2 (5 bases). Germline CDR1 is LGHNA and CDR2 is YSLEER. The CDR3 sequence is 15 residues long. Trimming removed 0 bases from V and 9 bases from J, with 18 bases in between. The CDR3 region has the DNA TGCGCCAGCAGCCAAGATCTTAACGGAGCCGGACTGCAGTACTTC. Protein sequence: CASSQDLNGAGLQYF.

The gene calls are TRBV29-1 and TRBJ1-2, with D possibly TRBD1 on 5 matching bases. The V and J ends lost 1 base and 9 bases respectively, with 15 bases between them. Germline V gives CDR1 SQVTM, CDR2 ANQGSEA. The CDR3 consists of 13 residues. The CDR3 loop is CSVEGQGAISYTF. CDR3 nucleotide sequence: TGCAGCGTTGAAGGGCAGGGCGCTATTAGCTACACCTTC.

V gene TRBV19 combines with J gene TRBJ1-5, with D possibly being TRBD1 (6 bases). The germline V gene has CDR1 LNHDA and CDR2 SQIVND (reference sequence). The CDR3 totals 15 residues. Between the trimmed V and J ends, which lost 2 bases and 3 bases, there was a span of 11 bases. The DNA of the CDR3 is TGTGCCAGTAGTATAAGGACAGAAATCAATCAGCCCCAGCATTTT. Protein product: CASSIRTEINQPQHF.

The rearrangement links TRBV7-9 to TRBJ2-7; TRBD1 might be the D (6 bases). Germline CDR1 is SEHNR and CDR2 is FQNEAQ (reference sequence). The CDR3 sequence is 13 residues long. Trimming pared 6 bases from V and 2 bases from J, leaving 11 bases between. CDR3 bases: TGTGCCAGCAGTTGGGACACCACCTACGAGCAGTACTTC. Encoded protein: CASSWDTTYEQYF.